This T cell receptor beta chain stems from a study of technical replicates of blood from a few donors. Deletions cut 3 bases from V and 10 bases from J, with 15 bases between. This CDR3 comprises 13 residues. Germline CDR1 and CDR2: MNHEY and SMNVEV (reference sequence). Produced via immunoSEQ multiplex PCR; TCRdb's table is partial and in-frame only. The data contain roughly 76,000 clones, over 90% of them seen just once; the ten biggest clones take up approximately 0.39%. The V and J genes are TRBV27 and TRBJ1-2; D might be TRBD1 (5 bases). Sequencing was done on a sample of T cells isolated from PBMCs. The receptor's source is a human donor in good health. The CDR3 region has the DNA TGTGCCAGCAGTTTGGGTGGACATGGGGTCTACACCTTC. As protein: CASSLGGHGVYTF.